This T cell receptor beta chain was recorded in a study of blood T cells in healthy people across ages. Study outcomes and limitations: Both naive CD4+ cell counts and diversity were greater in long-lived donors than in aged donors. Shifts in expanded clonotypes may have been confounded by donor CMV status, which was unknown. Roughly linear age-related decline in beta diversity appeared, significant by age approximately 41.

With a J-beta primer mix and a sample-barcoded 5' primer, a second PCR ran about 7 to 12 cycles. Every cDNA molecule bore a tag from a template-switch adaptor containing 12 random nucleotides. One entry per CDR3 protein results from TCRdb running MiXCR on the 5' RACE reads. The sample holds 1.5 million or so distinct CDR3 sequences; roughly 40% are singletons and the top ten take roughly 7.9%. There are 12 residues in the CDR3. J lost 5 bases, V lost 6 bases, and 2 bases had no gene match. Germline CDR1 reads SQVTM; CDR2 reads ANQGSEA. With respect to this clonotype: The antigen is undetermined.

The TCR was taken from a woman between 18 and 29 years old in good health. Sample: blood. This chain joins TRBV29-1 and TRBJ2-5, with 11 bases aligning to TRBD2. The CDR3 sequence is CSVTSGVETQYF. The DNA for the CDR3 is TGCAGCGTGACTAGCGGGGTCGAGACCCAGTACTTC.